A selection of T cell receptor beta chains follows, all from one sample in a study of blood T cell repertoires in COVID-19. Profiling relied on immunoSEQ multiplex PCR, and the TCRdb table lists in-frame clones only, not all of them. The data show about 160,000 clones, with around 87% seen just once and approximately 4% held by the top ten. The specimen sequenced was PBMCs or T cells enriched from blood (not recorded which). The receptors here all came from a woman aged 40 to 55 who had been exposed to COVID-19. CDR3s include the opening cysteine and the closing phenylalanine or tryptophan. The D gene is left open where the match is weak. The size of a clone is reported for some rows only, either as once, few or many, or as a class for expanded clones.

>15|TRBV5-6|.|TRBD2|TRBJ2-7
TGTGCCAGCAGCCCGGTGGGGGGGAGCTCCTACGAGCAGTACTTC
CASSPVGGSSYEQYF
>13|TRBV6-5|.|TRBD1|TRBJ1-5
TGTGCCAGCAGTCTAGGGGGCGGTCAGCCCCAGCATTTT
CASSLGGGQPQHF
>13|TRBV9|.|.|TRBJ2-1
TGTGCCAGCAGCCTCGACAGCTACAATGAGCAGTTCTTC
CASSLDSYNEQFF
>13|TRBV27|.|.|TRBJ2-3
TGTGCCAGCAGTTTATTTGGGAGAGATACGCAGTATTTT
CASSLFGRDTQYF
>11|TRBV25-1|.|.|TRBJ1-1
TGTGCCAGCCGAGGGGGCACTGAAGCTTTCTTT
CASRGGTEAFF
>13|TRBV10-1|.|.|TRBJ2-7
TGCGCCAGCAGTAGGACTATCGGCTACGAGCAGTACTTC
CASSRTIGYEQYF
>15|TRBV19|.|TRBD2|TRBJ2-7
TGTGCCAGCTCTTCTTCTAGCGGGACCGCGTACGAGCAGTACTTC
CASSSSSGTAYEQYF
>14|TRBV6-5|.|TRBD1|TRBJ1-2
TGTGCCAGCAGTTACCTCGGACAGGGGCTAGGCTACACCTTC
CASSYLGQGLGYTF
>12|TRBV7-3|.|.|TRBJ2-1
TGTGCCAGCAGCTTAGGTCTAGACGAGCAGTTCTTC
CASSLGLDEQFF
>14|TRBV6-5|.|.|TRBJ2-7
TGTGCCAGCAGTTACGCGGAAAGCTCCTACGAGCAGTACTTC
CASSYAESSYEQYF
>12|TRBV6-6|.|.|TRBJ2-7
TGTGCCAGCGAGGGATCGGGGTACGAGCAGTACTTC
CASEGSGYEQYF
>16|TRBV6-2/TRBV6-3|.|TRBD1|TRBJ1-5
TGTGCCAGCAGTTTGTCAGGGGGCCGCGGCAATCAGCCCCAGCATTTT
CASSLSGGRGNQPQHF
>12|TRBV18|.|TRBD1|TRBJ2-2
TGTGCCAGCTCAGCGGACAGGGTGCAGCTGTTTTTT
CASSADRVQLFF
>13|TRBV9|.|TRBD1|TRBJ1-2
TGTGCCAGCAGCGTAGTGGACAGGGATGGCTACACCTTC
CASSVVDRDGYTF
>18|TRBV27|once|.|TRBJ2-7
TGTGCCAGCACCTTAAGACTCTACCAGGGGTCAAGCTCCTACGAGCAGTACTTC
CASTLRLYQGSSSYEQYF
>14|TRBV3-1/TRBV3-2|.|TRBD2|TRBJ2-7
TGTGCCAGCAGGTTACTAGCGGGAGGGTACGAGCAGTACTTC
CASRLLAGGYEQYF
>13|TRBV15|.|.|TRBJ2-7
TGTGCCACCAGGGAGACTGAGAGTTACGAGCAGTACTTC
CATRETESYEQYF
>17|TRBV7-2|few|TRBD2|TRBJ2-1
TGTGCCAGCAGCCTATACCGAACTAGCGGGAGAGAGAATGAGCAGTTCTTC
CASSLYRTSGRENEQFF
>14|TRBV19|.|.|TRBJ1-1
TGTGCCAGTAACCAGGGCGGCCTGAACACTGAAGCTTTCTTT
CASNQGGLNTEAFF
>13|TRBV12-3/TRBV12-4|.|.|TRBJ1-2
TGTGCCAGCAGTTCTGGACAGTTCTATGGCTACACCTTC
CASSSGQFYGYTF
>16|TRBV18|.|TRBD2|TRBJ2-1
TGTGCCAGCTCACCACCCGGACTAGCGGCCTACAATGAGCAGTTCTTC
CASSPPGLAAYNEQFF
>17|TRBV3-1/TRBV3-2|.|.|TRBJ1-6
TGTGCCAGCAGCCAAGAGGTAAGGAGGTCCTATAATTCACCCCTCCACTTT
CASSQEVRRSYNSPLHF
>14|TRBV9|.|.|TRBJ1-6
TGTGCCAGCAGCGTAGTGCCGGTTGATTCACCCCTCCACTTT
CASSVVPVDSPLHF
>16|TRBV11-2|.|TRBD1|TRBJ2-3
TGTGCCAGCAGCCATTTCCGGGACAGGGGACCAGATACGCAGTATTTT
CASSHFRDRGPDTQYF
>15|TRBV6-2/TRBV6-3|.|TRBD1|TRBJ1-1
TGTGCCAGCAGTTCAAACACAGGGGGAAGGGCTGAAGCTTTCTTT
CASSSNTGGRAEAFF
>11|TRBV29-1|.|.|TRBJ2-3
TGCAGCGGTCGGAGCACAGATACGCAGTATTTT
CSGRSTDTQYF
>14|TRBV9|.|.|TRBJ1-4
TGTGCCAGCGGGCGGGATGCAACTAATGAAAAACTGTTTTTT
CASGRDATNEKLFF
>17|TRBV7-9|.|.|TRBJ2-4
TGTGCCAGCAGTCCAACGACCGGGACTGGAGAGGGACACATTCAGTACTTC
CASSPTTGTGEGHIQYF
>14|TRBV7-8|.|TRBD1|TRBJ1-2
TGTGCCAGCAGCTTAGACAGGGGTGGCTATGGCTACACCTTC
CASSLDRGGYGYTF
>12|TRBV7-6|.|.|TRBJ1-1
TGTGCCAGCATTGGTCGTAGCACTGAAGCTTTCTTT
CASIGRSTEAFF
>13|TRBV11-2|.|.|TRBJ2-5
TGTGCCAGCAGCTCACAGGGTCTCGGGACCCAGTACTTC
CASSSQGLGTQYF
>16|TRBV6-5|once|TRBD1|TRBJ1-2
TGTGCCAGCAGTTACTCGGGACAGGGGGTTCACTATGGCTACACCTTC
CASSYSGQGVHYGYTF
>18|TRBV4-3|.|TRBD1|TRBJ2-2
TGCGCCAGCAGCCAAGACCGGACAGGCCACACGCGCACCGGGGAGCTGTTTTTT
CASSQDRTGHTRTGELFF